These T cell receptor beta chains were read from a single sample in a study of blood T cells in healthy people across ages. A single record per CDR3 protein comes from TCRdb applying MiXCR to the 5' RACE reads. The sample shows fewer than 1,200,000 distinct CDR3 sequences, under 30% of them seen only once. These data were likewise used in another study, on T cells of mothers and their children.

Sequencing used blood. The source is a girl aged 2 to 9 in good health. Both conserved end residues are part of each CDR3. D genes are given only for firm matches. The size field is filled for only some rows; it gives once, few, many or a size class.

J gene,clone size,V gene,D gene,CDR3 DNA,CDR3 protein
TRBJ2-1,few,TRBV9,-,TGTGCCAGCACGGGGCAGTTCTTC,CASTGQFF
TRBJ2-7,few,TRBV28,TRBD2,TGTGCCAGCAGTTGGGGACTAGTGTCATACAAGCAGTACTTC,CASSWGLVSYKQYF
TRBJ2-2,few,TRBV28,-,TGTGCCAGCAGTACCCTAGGGGCGGTTGACACCGGGGAGCTGTTTTTT,CASSTLGAVDTGELFF
TRBJ2-7,few,TRBV7-2,TRBD1,TGTGCCAGCAGCCTCACAGGGGCTGGAGCCTACGAGCAGTACTTC,CASSLTGAGAYEQYF
TRBJ1-1,few,TRBV5-6,TRBD1,TGTGCCAGCAGCTCAGGACAGGGCTTGGGGATCTTT,CASSSGQGLGIF
TRBJ1-1,few,TRBV29-1,-,TGCAGTTACATAGTTGGCACTGAAGCTTTCTTT,CSYIVGTEAFF
TRBJ2-4,-,TRBV2,-,TGTGCCAGCAGAGGAACAGGGCTGGGCATTCAGTACTTC,CASRGTGLGIQYF
TRBJ2-7,-,TRBV6-5,-,TGTGCCAGCAGTATCCAGTGGGGGGAAACCTACGAGCAGTACTTC,CASSIQWGETYEQYF
TRBJ2-1,-,TRBV29-1,-,TGCAGCCCAACCTCCCCGTTTGGTGAGCAGTTCTTC,CSPTSPFGEQFF
TRBJ2-5,few,TRBV9,-,TGTGCCAGCAGCGTAGCTGAGGGGCAAGAGACCCAGTACTTC,CASSVAEGQETQYF
TRBJ2-4,-,TRBV7-9,TRBD2,TGTGCCAGCAGCTTAATTTCCAGGGAGGGATACAAAAACATTCAGTACTTC,CASSLISREGYKNIQYF
TRBJ2-4,few,TRBV28,TRBD1,TGTGCCAGCAGTCCTACTTATGGGGACAGGGCGTACTTC,CASSPTYGDRAYF
TRBJ2-4,few,TRBV2,TRBD1,TGTGCCAGCAGTGAACGGGACAGCCTAGGAGCCAAAAACATTCAGTACTTC,CASSERDSLGAKNIQYF
TRBJ1-1,-,TRBV5-1,-,TGCGCCAGCAGCCTGGACTCCTTGAGCACTGAAGCTTTCTTT,CASSLDSLSTEAFF